This T cell receptor (beta chain) was obtained from a study of cytomegalovirus exposure and HLA in healthy donors. Assay used: immunoSEQ multiplex PCR; TCRdb lists only in-frame clones, some missing. The repertoire holds over 120,000 clones, with over 80% as singletons. The CDR3 contains 14 residues. Trimming removed 4 bases at V and 2 bases at J, with 12 bases between. CDR1 and CDR2 from the germline V gene are SGHRS and YFSETQ. Material: PBMCs. This TCR derives from a woman younger than 45 in good health and CMV-seropositive. The rearrangement uses TRBV5-1 and TRBJ1-1, with D uncertain. The CDR3 DNA reads as TGCGCCAGCAGCCCCCTAGATATTAACACTGAAGCTTTCTTT. As protein: CASSPLDINTEAFF.